This T cell receptor beta chain originates from a study of T cells in Graves' hyperthyroidism and ophthalmopathy. Germline V gene sequence: CDR1 SGHAT, CDR2 FQNNGV. V trimming: 2 bases; J trimming: 4 bases; junction bases outside the gene matches: 2. The CDR3 consists of 15 residues. This clonotype was observed at least ten times. TCR beta CDR3 region amplification was performed from RNA transcripts. Primed by the HTBI set, a first-round RT-PCR was run on the TCR CDR3. TCRdb processed the multiplex PCR reads anew with MiXCR; each CDR3 protein has one entry. The repertoire holds approximately 430,000 distinct CDR3 sequences, with around a sixth as singletons.

The clonotype was recovered from a woman younger than 30 with Graves' hyperthyroidism. The chain has TRBV11-2 and TRBJ2-7; 13 bases are shared with TRBD2. The sequenced material came from blood. CDR3 in DNA: TGTGCCAGCAGCTTATGGACTAGCGGGAGTTACGAGCAGTACTTC. Translating gives CASSLWTSGSYEQYF. The entire variable domain, with the rest obtained from reference TRBV11-2 and TRBJ2-7, is as follows: EAGVAQSPRYKIIEKRQSVAFWCNPISGHATLYWYQQILGQGPKLLIQFQNNGVVDDSQLPKDRFSAERLKGVDSTLKIQPAKLEDSAVYLCASSLWTSGSYEQYFGPGTRLTVT.